These T cell receptor beta chains were read from a single sample in a study of T cells in localized non-small cell lung cancer. Sequencing was performed with immunoSEQ multiplex PCR; in TCRdb, only in-frame clones are kept and a portion is missing. The sample lists about 26,000 clones; more than 75% were seen once. The specimen was peripheral blood, collected before any cancer treatment. These receptors were taken from a woman aged 35 to 69 with stage I lung adenocarcinoma. CDR3s include the opening cysteine and the closing phenylalanine or tryptophan. D genes are given only for firm matches. Clone size is shown for a subset of rows, as once, few, many or a class of expanded clone.

D gene | clone size | J gene | V gene | CDR3 DNA | CDR3 protein
- | - | TRBJ1-4 | TRBV29-1 | TGCAGCGTGGGAATTGCAACTAATGAAAAACTGTTTTTT | CSVGIATNEKLFF
- | - | TRBJ1-2 | TRBV5-1 | TGCGCCAGCAGCTCTGTTGGTGACTATGGCTACACCTTC | CASSSVGDYGYTF
- | - | TRBJ1-2 | TRBV5-1 | TGCGCCAGCAGCTTGCAGGGGATTGATTATGGCTACACCTTC | CASSLQGIDYGYTF
- | - | TRBJ1-1 | TRBV18 | TGTGCCAGCTCAACAAACCGAAACACTGAAGCTTTCTTT | CASSTNRNTEAFF
- | - | TRBJ2-7 | TRBV7-8 | TGTGCCAGCAGCTTAGCGCGCGTCGGGCAGTACTTC | CASSLARVGQYF
- | - | TRBJ1-2 | TRBV7-8 | TGTGCCAGCAGCTTAGAGGGATCTCCTGCGACCCTCTATGGCTACACCTTC | CASSLEGSPATLYGYTF
TRBD1 | once | TRBJ1-2 | TRBV4-1 | TGCGCCAGCAGCCTGCTGGACAGGGGATTCCTAAACTATGGCTACACCTTC | CASSLLDRGFLNYGYTF
- | - | TRBJ2-2 | TRBV6-5 | TGTGCCAGCAGTTATGGGGACTTTTACACCGGGGAGCTGTTTTTT | CASSYGDFYTGELFF
TRBD2 | - | TRBJ2-3 | TRBV6-5 | TGTGCCAGCAGTTCGTCTAGCGGGGGGCCAGATACGCAGTATTTT | CASSSSSGGPDTQYF
- | few | TRBJ2-3 | TRBV6-6 | TGTGCCAGCAGTTATTCCGACAGCGTCACAGATACGCAGTATTTT | CASSYSDSVTDTQYF
- | - | TRBJ1-2 | TRBV10-3 | TGTGCCATCAGCGGTCGGGATTATGGCTACACCTTC | CAISGRDYGYTF
TRBD1 | once | TRBJ1-3 | TRBV5-4 | TGTGCCAGCAGCATACCCGGGACAGGGGATGGAAACACCATATATTTT | CASSIPGTGDGNTIYF
- | - | TRBJ2-5 | TRBV30 | TGTGCCTGGAGGGTACACCAAGAGACCCAGTACTTC | CAWRVHQETQYF
- | once | TRBJ1-2 | TRBV18 | TGTGCCAGCTCACCAACGACAGAATCGCGTGGCTACACCTTC | CASSPTTESRGYTF
TRBD1 | - | TRBJ1-1 | TRBV29-1 | TGCAGCGTTAAGAGGGGGCAAACTGAAGCTTTCTTT | CSVKRGQTEAFF
- | - | TRBJ2-1 | TRBV29-1 | TGCAGCGTTGAAGATCACGGACCCAGGACCTACAATGAGCAGTTCTTC | CSVEDHGPRTYNEQFF
- | once | TRBJ1-5 | TRBV5-6 | TGTGCCAGCAGCTTTGGAGGGGTTCGGCCCCAGCATTTT | CASSFGGVRPQHF
- | - | TRBJ1-5 | TRBV5-1 | TGCGCCAGCAGCTTGGATGGGGATAGCAATCAGCCCCAGCATTTT | CASSLDGDSNQPQHF
TRBD1 | - | TRBJ1-1 | TRBV19 | TGTGCCAGTACCGCTTGGGGCAGGGGGAGAACTGAAGCTTTCTTT | CASTAWGRGRTEAFF
- | - | TRBJ1-5 | TRBV7-2 | TGTGCCAGCAGCTTAGTCGGCAGCAATCAGCCCCAGCATTTT | CASSLVGSNQPQHF
- | - | TRBJ1-1 | TRBV2 | TGTGCCAGCAGTGTCGCCCGAGGGGCCACTGAAGCTTTCTTT | CASSVARGATEAFF
TRBD1 | - | TRBJ2-7 | TRBV5-6 | TGTGCCAGCAGCCCCAGGGACAGGAGGTACGAGCAGTACTTC | CASSPRDRRYEQYF
- | - | TRBJ1-1 | TRBV27 | TGTGCCAGCAGTTTATACCGGGACACTGAAGCTTTCTTT | CASSLYRDTEAFF
- | - | TRBJ1-1 | TRBV19 | TGTGCCAGTAGTATGGGCAGGGGTTTGGGGCCTGAAGCTTTCTTT | CASSMGRGLGPEAFF
TRBD2 | - | TRBJ2-5 | TRBV7-2 | TGTGCCAGCAGCTTATCGGGACTACCAGAGACCCAGTACTTC | CASSLSGLPETQYF
- | - | TRBJ1-2 | TRBV29-1 | TGCAGCGTTGAACGGGCAGACTACTATGGCTACACCTTC | CSVERADYYGYTF
- | medium-sized | TRBJ1-2 | TRBV6-1 | TGTGCCAGCAGGGTAGCTAACTATGGCTACACCTTC | CASRVANYGYTF
- | - | TRBJ1-2 | TRBV9 | TGTGCCAGCAGCGACAACCCCGGGACGGACCATAACTATGGCTACACCTTC | CASSDNPGTDHNYGYTF
- | - | TRBJ2-3 | TRBV6-5 | TGTGCCAGCAGGCCTACTTGGGATACGCAGTATTTT | CASRPTWDTQYF
- | - | TRBJ2-7 | TRBV21-1 | TGTGCCAGCAGCAAAGGGGGACAGGGGTCCTACGAGCAGTACTTC | CASSKGGQGSYEQYF
TRBD2 | few | TRBJ2-3 | TRBV19 | TGTGCCACTAGCGGGGGGGCACTGGGCACAGATACGCAGTATTTT | CATSGGALGTDTQYF
- | - | TRBJ1-5 | TRBV11-2 | TGTGCCAGCAGCTCGGGGCGGTACGGCAATCAGCCCCAGCATTTT | CASSSGRYGNQPQHF
- | - | TRBJ2-1 | TRBV10-3 | TGTGCCATCAGCGGAAGGGGTAATGAGCAGTTCTTC | CAISGRGNEQFF
- | few | TRBJ2-7 | TRBV11-2 | TGTGCCAGCAGCCCCTCGCTGGCGGCCTTCAGCCCGGAGCAGTACTTC | CASSPSLAAFSPEQYF
TRBD1 | medium-sized | TRBJ2-7 | TRBV7-2 | TGTGCCAGCAGCTTGGAAGCGGGACAGGGCTACGAGCAGTACTTC | CASSLEAGQGYEQYF
- | - | TRBJ1-1 | TRBV12-5 | TGTGCTAGTGGCCCGGGCGGCCCGGCGGCTTTCTTT | CASGPGGPAAFF
TRBD2 | once | TRBJ2-7 | TRBV5-1 | TGCGCCAGCAGCTTGGCCGGGGGGTCCTACGAGCAGTACTTC | CASSLAGGSYEQYF
- | - | TRBJ2-1 | TRBV4-1 | TGCGCCAGCAGCCATTCCTACAATGAGCAGTTCTTC | CASSHSYNEQFF
- | few | TRBJ1-6 | TRBV19 | TGTGCCAGCAAGTCCGAGTCCAGCTCCTATAATTCACCCCTCCACTTT | CASKSESSSYNSPLHF
TRBD1 | - | TRBJ2-4 | TRBV5-5 | TGTGCCAGCTCACCGGACAGGGTCGGCTCCAAAAACATTCAGTACTTC | CASSPDRVGSKNIQYF
- | - | TRBJ1-2 | TRBV4-3 | TGCGCCAGCAGCCGCGATCCGCCCGGGACAACTAACTATGGCTACACCTTC | CASSRDPPGTTNYGYTF
TRBD2 | - | TRBJ2-3 | TRBV11-2 | TGTGCCAGCAGCTTCTTACGACTAGCGGGGGGGCGCACAGATACGCAGTATTTT | CASSFLRLAGGRTDTQYF
- | - | TRBJ2-7 | TRBV18 | TGTGCCAGCTCACCAGCTGCAGGGGTCAACGAGCAGTACTTC | CASSPAAGVNEQYF
TRBD2 | - | TRBJ2-3 | TRBV4-2 | TGTGCCAGCAGCCAAATACTTACCTCCGGTCTAGCGGGGGGCCAACCTAGCACAGATACGCAGTATTTT | CASSQILTSGLAGGQPSTDTQYF
- | - | TRBJ2-5 | TRBV29-1 | TGCAGCGTTGATACTAGTAGGCAGACCCAGTACTTC | CSVDTSRQTQYF
TRBD1 | - | TRBJ1-2 | TRBV11-3 | TGTGCCAGCAGCCCCTACCGGGACAGCTTAAGCTACACCTTC | CASSPYRDSLSYTF
- | - | TRBJ1-2 | TRBV19 | TGTGCCAGTAGTATAGAGGCAGAGACGTTAGGTGGCTACACCTTC | CASSIEAETLGGYTF
- | - | TRBJ1-1 | TRBV19 | TGTGCCAGTAAGGGGTATAGTAGCGCTGAAGCTTTCTTT | CASKGYSSAEAFF
- | - | TRBJ2-2 | TRBV12-5 | TGTGCTAGTGGCAACGCTCAGGAGGGGGCGCGAACCGGGGAGCTGTTTTTT | CASGNAQEGARTGELFF
TRBD1 | - | TRBJ1-4 | TRBV7-2 | TGTGCCAGCAGCTTAGCCAGAAGGGAGGGGGCTGAAAAACTGTTTTTT | CASSLARREGAEKLFF
TRBD1 | - | TRBJ2-7 | TRBV30 | TGTGCCTGGAGTGCAAGGGACAGGGTGGGGAACGAGCAGTACTTC | CAWSARDRVGNEQYF
TRBD1 | - | TRBJ1-4 | TRBV12-5 | TGTGCTAGTGGTCGGACAGGTGAAAAACTGTTTTTT | CASGRTGEKLFF
- | - | TRBJ2-5 | TRBV7-3 | TGTGCCAGCAGTTTATGGCACACGCCGCTGGAGACCCAGTACTTC | CASSLWHTPLETQYF